The 21 T cell receptor beta chains presented below share a single source sample, sequenced in a study of T-cell reconstitution after alpha-beta-depleted transplantation in children. The authors prepared the TCRbeta library with unique molecular identifiers. TCRdb passed the PCR reads through MiXCR, listing each CDR3 protein once. The table has 200,000 or so distinct CDR3 sequences, 5.5% to 7% seen once. This sample comprised PBMCs, obtained before TCRalphabeta/CD19-depleted stem cell transplant. These receptors originate from a girl under two years old with combined immunodeficiency, due to receive a stem cell transplant.

This clonotype was seen more than once but under ten times. CDR3 amino acids: CASSPPRRSYEQYF. The CDR3 nucleotides read TGTGCCAGCAGCCCACCCAGGCGATCCTACGAGCAGTACTTC. The rearrangement links TRBV7-9 to TRBJ2-7; D ambiguous. With 5 bases removed from V and 1 base from J, the gap between germline ends came to 12 bases. The CDR3 loop spans 14 amino acids. Germline V CDR1 and CDR2: SEHNR, FQNEAQ (reference sequence).

This clonotype appeared many times. This chain uses TRBV4-1 with TRBJ1-1; weak D call: TRBD1 (5 bases). The germline V and J ends were trimmed by 1 base and 2 bases, with 11 bases remaining between them. From germline, CDR1 is MGHRA and CDR2 YSYEKL. The CDR3 length is 15 residues. CDR3 sequence reads: CASSQGWQGNTEAFF. CDR3 coding DNA: TGCGCCAGCAGCCAAGGTTGGCAGGGTAACACTGAAGCTTTCTTT.

This clonotype was seen many times. The rearrangement uses TRBV7-2 and TRBJ2-5; possible D gene TRBD1, 5 bases. Germline V gene sequence: CDR1 SGHTA, CDR2 FQGNSA. V lost 3 bases and J lost 6, with 17 bases in between. This CDR3 has 15 amino acids. As DNA, the CDR3 is TGTGCCAGCAGCTTTAGGGCAGGGTATGGAAAGACCCAGTACTTC. It is translated as CASSFRAGYGKTQYF.

There are many counts of this clonotype. V gene TRBV5-1 combines with J gene TRBJ2-1; D is possibly TRBD1 or TRBD2 (5 bases each). Deletions cut 2 bases from V and 4 bases from J, with 13 bases between. This CDR3 has 15 residues. Germline CDR1 SGHRS, CDR2 YFSETQ. CDR3 DNA sequence: TGCGCCAGCAGCTTTGGGACGAATCTATACAATGAGCAGTTCTTC. Translating gives CASSFGTNLYNEQFF.

The DNA of the CDR3 is TGCAGCGTAATAACAGGGAATAGCAATCAGCCCCAGCATTTT. Protein sequence: CSVITGNSNQPQHF. The V gene is TRBV29-1, the J gene TRBJ1-5; tentative D call: TRBD1 (6 bases). The germline V gene has CDR1 SQVTM and CDR2 ANQGSEA. V was shortened by 6 bases and J by 0 bases, with 12 bases between the two germline ends. The CDR3 has 14 residues.

The chain has TRBV19 and TRBJ2-7; TRBD1 matches at 9 bases. Per the germline V gene, CDR1 is LNHDA and CDR2 is SQIVND (reference sequence). V lost 7 bases to trimming and J lost 2 bases; unmatched junction nucleotides: 3. This CDR3 is built from 13 residues. DNA of the CDR3: TGTGCCAGTAAGGGACAGGGCCCCTACGAGCAGTACTTC. It is translated as CASKGQGPYEQYF.

The sample holds many counts of this clonotype. The chain recombines TRBV29-1 with TRBJ2-3; D might be TRBD2 (5 bases). The CDR3 totals 14 residues. The V gene's germline CDR1 is SQVTM and CDR2 ANQGSEA. V was trimmed by 7 bases and J by 2 bases, leaving 16 bases between them. Here the CDR3 DNA reads TGCAGCGCCTCCCTAGCAGTTGACACAGATACGCAGTATTTT. Residues: CSASLAVDTDTQYF.

Ten or more counts support this clonotype. The V and J genes are TRBV29-1 and TRBJ2-3; TRBD2 matches 7 bases. Trimming cost V 6 bases and J 2 bases; bases outside gene matches: 11. CDR3 length: 15 amino acids. Germline-derived CDR1 and CDR2 are SQVTM and ANQGSEA. The CDR3 spells CSVATGSGNTDTQYF. The DNA for the CDR3 is TGCAGCGTCGCCACCGGGAGCGGGAACACAGATACGCAGTATTTT.

In this sample, this clonotype turned up once. With a much larger clone just one base away, this may be a read error. The chain uses TRBV20-1 and TRBJ1-1; 8 nucleotides line up with TRBD1. Trimming took 6 bases from V and 8 from J; bases not matched to a gene: 8. CDR1 is DFQATT and CDR2 is SNEGSKA in the germline V gene (reference sequence). This CDR3 region has 12 residues. Here the CDR3 reads CSAQTGGREAFF. Written as DNA, the CDR3 is TGCAGTGCCCAAACAGGGGGGCGAGAAGCTTTCTTT.

This clonotype was detected ten times or more. V usage is TRBV4-1 and J usage is TRBJ2-1; D is unclear. The CDR3 runs to 17 residues. The germline CDR1 and CDR2 sequences are MGHRA and YSYEKL. The V end lost 2 bases, the J end lost 7 bases, and 21 bases lay between the germline ends. CDR3 loop: CASSQYPQAAGPNEQFF. The CDR3 DNA is TGCGCCAGCAGCCAATATCCCCAGGCCGCCGGTCCGAATGAGCAGTTCTTC.

This clonotype was picked up many times. This sequence joins TRBV28 and TRBJ2-3, with D tentatively TRBD2 (5 bases). From germline, CDR1 is MDHEN and CDR2 SYDVKM. The V end was cut by 3 bases, the J end by 2 bases, with 12 bases between. The CDR3 has 15 residues. The CDR3 region is CASSFADLYTDTQYF. The CDR3 DNA is TGTGCCAGCAGTTTTGCGGACTTGTACACAGATACGCAGTATTTT.

Many counts were recorded for this clonotype. The rearrangement links TRBV29-1 to TRBJ2-7; 7 bases match TRBD2. The CDR3 has 13 amino acids. The J segment lost 9 bases and the V segment lost 5 bases, leaving 13 bases of the junction unmatched. The germline gives CDR1 SQVTM, CDR2 ANQGSEA. CDR3 amino acids: CSVLKRGPGGQYF. CDR3 coding DNA: TGCAGCGTTCTGAAGCGGGGACCGGGCGGGCAGTACTTC.

A few counts support this clonotype. The chain employs TRBV11-2 and TRBJ1-4; 9 bases agree with TRBD1. Trimming cost V 2 bases and J 6 bases; bases outside gene matches: 7. Per the germline V gene, CDR1 is SGHAT and CDR2 is FQNNGV. This CDR3 contains 16 residues. The CDR3: CASSLIGGTGYEKLFF. The CDR3 DNA reads as TGTGCCAGCAGCTTAATAGGCGGGACAGGGTATGAAAAACTGTTTTTT.

At least ten counts were recorded for this clonotype. V is TRBV10-3 and J is TRBJ1-2; D is unclear. CDR1 and CDR2 (germline): ENHRY, SYGVKD. The length of the CDR3 is 13 residues. Trimming took off 5 bases at V and 5 bases at J, with 12 bases between the two ends. Here the CDR3 DNA reads TGTGCCATCAGTTCGGACGGAGTTTATGGCTACACCTTC. This translates into CAISSDGVYGYTF.

This clonotype was seen ten or more times. V is TRBV15 and J is TRBJ2-2; D perhaps matches TRBD1 (5 bases). The germline V gene has CDR1 LNHNV and CDR2 YYDKDF (reference sequence). The CDR3 extends over 14 amino acids. The germline V and J ends were trimmed by 8 bases and 1 base, with 11 bases remaining between them. CDR3 in amino acids: CATEGTGNTGELFF. CDR3 DNA sequence: TGTGCCACCGAAGGAACAGGGAACACCGGGGAGCTGTTTTTT.

This clonotype appeared many times. The chain combines TRBV24-1 with TRBJ2-1; D gene uncertain. Looked up from germline, CDR1 is KGHDR and CDR2 is SFDVKD. V gave up 1 base and J gave up 5 bases, with 5 bases separating them. The CDR3 is 13 residues long. This chain's CDR3 is CATSDFIDNEQFF. CDR3 in DNA: TGTGCCACCAGTGATTTTATCGACAATGAGCAGTTCTTC.

The CDR3 region is CASSLSGTQGGYTF. The CDR3 DNA sequence: TGTGCCAGCAGCTTATCCGGGACACAGGGGGGCTACACCTTC. V gene TRBV7-6 combines with J gene TRBJ1-2; 7 nucleotides align to TRBD1. V lost 2 bases, J lost 8 bases, and 8 bases stayed unmatched. This CDR3 comprises 14 residues. Germline CDR1 and CDR2: SGHVS and FNYEAQ.

This clonotype appeared many times. The CDR3 loop is CAITPTVSGELFF. CDR3 DNA sequence: TGTGCCATCACCCCGACTGTCTCCGGGGAGCTGTTTTTT. The rearrangement links TRBV10-3 to TRBJ2-2; D is ambiguous. This CDR3 spans 13 amino acids. Trimming took 7 bases from V and 6 from J, leaving 12 bases between them. CDR1 is ENHRY, CDR2 SYGVKD, per germline.

The rearrangement links TRBV4-2 to TRBJ2-7; D is tentatively TRBD1 or TRBD2 (6 bases each). V gave up 1 base and J gave up 2 bases, with 15 bases separating them. This CDR3 is built from 16 residues. Germline V gene sequence: CDR1 LGHNA, CDR2 YNFKEQ. The CDR3 DNA follows: TGTGCCAGCAGCCAAGGACGGGGGCGCCCTACCTACGAGCAGTACTTC. Protein sequence: CASSQGRGRPTYEQYF.

This clonotype was detected ten times or more. V is TRBV7-2 and J is TRBJ2-3; D may be TRBD2 (6 bases). Trimming took 5 bases from V and 0 from J, leaving 12 bases between them. Germline V lookup: CDR1 SGHTA, CDR2 FQGNSA. The length of the CDR3 is 15 residues. CDR3 sequence (DNA): TGTGCCAGCAGCCCCATAGCGGCTAGCACAGATACGCAGTATTTT. Residues: CASSPIAASTDTQYF.

At least ten counts were recorded for this clonotype. V and J are TRBV7-2 and TRBJ2-2; no firm D call. CDR1 and CDR2 from the germline V gene are SGHTA and FQGNSA. This CDR3 is built from 13 residues. The ends were cut back, 4 bases at V and 5 bases at J, with 8 bases in the middle. The CDR3 reads CASSSRGTGELFF. Written as DNA, the CDR3 is TGTGCCAGCAGCTCACGAGGAACCGGGGAGCTGTTTTTT. Using reference TRBV7-2 and TRBJ2-2 for the parts outside the CDR3, the full variable domain is GAGVSQSPSNKVTEKGKDVELRCDPISGHTALYWYRQSLGQGLEFLIYFQGNSAPDKSGLPSDRFSAERTGGSVSTLTIQRTQQEDSAVYLCASSSRGTGELFFGEGSRLTVL.